The sequence of this TCR beta chain was determined in a study of cytomegalovirus exposure and HLA in healthy donors. The CDR3 spans 10 residues. CDR1 is MNHEY and CDR2 is SVGAGI in the germline V gene. A multiplex PCR was run with 60 Vbeta primers and 13 Jbeta primers. Some clones are missing from TCRdb's copy, which holds only in-frame ones; the method was immunoSEQ multiplex PCR. The table has under 150,000 clones, 83% seen once. Findings and limits, study-wide: The study had only CMV serostatus as immune exposure information.

Comments on this clone: No antigen is known for it.

The J gene is TRBJ2-5, the V gene TRBV6-5; D not certain. The J call could be wrong; TRBJ2-7 is a better fit for the DNA end. The TCR originated in a girl aged 2 to 9 in good health and CMV-seronegative. Sample: PBMCs. CDR3 DNA: TGTGCCAGCAGTTACTACGAGCAGTACTTC. Protein product: CASSYYEQYF.